This T cell receptor (beta chain) came from a study of cytomegalovirus exposure and HLA in healthy donors. PCR was performed using 60 Vbeta and 13 Jbeta primers. Libraries were prepared by immunoSEQ multiplex PCR; TCRdb keeps only in-frame clonotypes and omits some of them. The sample contains 120,000 or so clones, about 10% of which appear only once. The CDR3 is made up of 15 amino acids. CDR1 MNHNS and CDR2 SASEGT come from the germline V gene. Germline trimming cut 0 bases from V and 7 bases from J; bases unmatched to any gene: 6. The receptor was derived from a woman aged 18-29 years in good health and CMV-seropositive. The V gene is TRBV6-1, the J gene TRBJ1-5, with 7 positions matching TRBD1. The specimen was PBMCs. The CDR3 is CASSEAARGWQPQHF. DNA of the CDR3: TGTGCCAGCAGTGAAGCGGCCAGGGGGTGGCAGCCCCAGCATTTT.